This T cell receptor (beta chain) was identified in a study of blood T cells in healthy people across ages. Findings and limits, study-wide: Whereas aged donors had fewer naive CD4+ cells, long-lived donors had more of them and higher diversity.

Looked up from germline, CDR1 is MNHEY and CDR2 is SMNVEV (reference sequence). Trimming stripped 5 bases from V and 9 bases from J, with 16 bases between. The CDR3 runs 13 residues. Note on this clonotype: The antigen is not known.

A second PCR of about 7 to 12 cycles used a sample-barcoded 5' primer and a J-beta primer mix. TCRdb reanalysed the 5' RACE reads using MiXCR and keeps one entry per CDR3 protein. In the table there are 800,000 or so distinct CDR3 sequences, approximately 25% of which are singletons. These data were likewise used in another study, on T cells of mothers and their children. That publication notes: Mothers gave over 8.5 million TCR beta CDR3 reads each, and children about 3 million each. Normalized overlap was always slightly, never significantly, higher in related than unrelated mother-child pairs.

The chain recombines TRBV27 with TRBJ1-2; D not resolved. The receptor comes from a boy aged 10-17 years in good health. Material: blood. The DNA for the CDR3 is TGTGCCAGCAGTCCAGGCAGTGGTCCAAGCTACACCTTC. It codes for CASSPGSGPSYTF.